The 17 T cell receptor beta chains listed next were all sequenced from one sample in a study of cytomegalovirus exposure and HLA in healthy donors. Both 60 Vbeta primers and 13 Jbeta primers went into the PCR. TCRdb keeps only in-frame clones here, not all; method: immunoSEQ multiplex PCR. This table holds about 110,000 clones, over 60% found once. Sequenced input: PBMCs. The receptors stem from a woman in her twenties or thirties in good health and CMV-seronegative.

V is TRBV18 and J is TRBJ2-3; a possible D gene is TRBD1 (6 bases). CDR1 is KGHSH, CDR2 LQKENI, per germline. Trimming took 3 bases from V and 0 from J, leaving 13 bases between them. This CDR3 is 16 amino acids long. This CDR3 reads CASSPLGRGSTDTQYF. In DNA, the CDR3 is TGTGCCAGCTCACCCCTCGGCAGGGGCAGCACAGATACGCAGTATTTT. Full variable domain (missing parts from reference TRBV18 and TRBJ2-3): NAGVMQNPRHLVRRRGQEARLRCSPMKGHSHVYWYRQLPEEGLKFMVYLQKENIIDESGMPKERFSAEFPKEGPSILRIQQVVRGDSAAYFCASSPLGRGSTDTQYFGPGTRLTVL.

This clone was counted a few times. The V and J genes are TRBV5-4 and TRBJ2-5; TRBD2 matches at 10 bases. Germline V gene data show CDR1 as SGHNT and CDR2 as YYREEE (reference sequence). This CDR3 is 16 amino acids long. Trimming removed 3 bases from V and 5 bases from J; junction bases left unmatched: 10. The CDR3 sequence is CASSSSGSGLFETQYF. CDR3 bases: TGTGCCAGCAGCTCTAGCGGGAGTGGACTGTTTGAGACCCAGTACTTC.

This clone was seen more than once but under ten times. CDR3 nucleotide sequence: TGTGCCAGCAGTTTATTTTCCGGGGTCGAGCAGTACTTC. Its translation is CASSLFSGVEQYF. V is TRBV28 and J is TRBJ2-7; possible D gene TRBD2, 5 bases. Germline CDR1 is MDHEN and CDR2 is SYDVKM. Trimming removed 1 base at V and 6 bases at J, with 10 bases between. The length of the CDR3 is 13 residues.

This clone was picked up one time. The V call is TRBV5-4, the J call TRBJ2-5; the match to TRBD1 covers 7 bases. TRBJ2-7 explains the end of the DNA better; the J call may be wrong. The CDR3 totals 17 residues. The germline CDR1 and CDR2 sequences are SGHNT and YYREEE (reference sequence). The CDR3 DNA follows: TGTGCCAGCAGCTGGGTCTCCGGGACAGCTTTGGCCTACGAGCAGTACTTC. It specifies CASSWVSGTALAYEQYF.

The chain carries TRBV7-8 and TRBJ2-7; 10 bases agree with TRBD2. This CDR3 region has 14 residues. After removal of 5 bases from V and 3 bases from J, the junction contained 4 bases not matched to a gene. CDR1 is SGHVS, CDR2 FQNEAQ, per germline. The CDR3 DNA is TGTGCCAGCAGCCCGCGGACTAGCGGCTACGAGCAGTACTTC. Translated, it gives CASSPRTSGYEQYF.

Only a few counts were recorded for this clone. The chain is built from TRBV7-3 and TRBJ1-1; D is unclear. V was pared by 5 bases and J by 6 bases, with 16 bases between. Germline lookup yields CDR1 SGHTA and CDR2 FQGTGA. The CDR3 has 14 residues. The CDR3 reads CASSVYSGSAEAFF. The CDR3 coding sequence is TGTGCCAGCAGCGTTTACAGCGGTTCCGCTGAAGCTTTCTTT.

CDR3 loop: CASSQDLKGVRQFF. In DNA, the CDR3 is TGCGCCAGCAGCCAAGATCTTAAAGGGGTTAGGCAGTTCTTC. The chain links TRBV4-3 to TRBJ2-1, with D possibly being TRBD1 (5 bases). The CDR3 is 14 residues long. Germline assignment: CDR1 LGHNA and CDR2 YSLEER. V lost 0 bases, J lost 12 bases, and 15 bases lay in between.

The chain links TRBV7-9 to TRBJ1-1; D is possibly TRBD1 (6 bases). Germline CDR1 SEHNR, CDR2 FQNEAQ (reference sequence). Trimming took 4 bases from V and 4 from J, leaving 10 bases between them. The CDR3 contains 13 residues. The CDR3 sequence: CASSYTGSTEAFF. CDR3 bases: TGTGCCAGCAGCTACACAGGGTCCACTGAAGCTTTCTTT.

This chain uses TRBV19 with TRBJ1-5, with 8 bases lining up with TRBD1. This CDR3 comprises 15 residues. V was pared by 5 bases and J by 2 bases, with 5 bases of the junction left unmatched. Germline V gives CDR1 LNHDA, CDR2 SQIVND (reference sequence). The CDR3 DNA is TGTGCCAGTAGTCACGGGACAGGAGGCAATCAGCCCCAGCATTTT. Its protein is CASSHGTGGNQPQHF.

The chain carries TRBV7-9 and TRBJ2-1; 10 nucleotides align to TRBD2. The germline gives CDR1 SEHNR, CDR2 FQNEAQ (reference sequence). This CDR3 is built from 15 residues. The trim removed 5 bases at V and 3 bases at J, leaving 4 bases unmatched. CDR3 nucleotide sequence: TGTGCCAGCAGCGAACAGCGGGAGGGCTACAATGAGCAGTTCTTC. This encodes CASSEQREGYNEQFF.

This chain connects TRBV5-1 to TRBJ1-1; D is uncertain. This CDR3 is 11 amino acids long. CDR1 SGHRS and CDR2 YFSETQ come from the germline V gene. V lost 6 bases and J 4 bases, leaving 7 bases between the germline ends. The CDR3 bases are TGCGCCAGCACCGCGGGCACTGAAGCTTTCTTT. Residues: CASTAGTEAFF.

V is TRBV7-6 and J is TRBJ2-5; TRBD2 aligns across 8 bases. V lost 0 bases and J lost 0; bases outside the gene matches: 6. CDR1 and CDR2 (germline): SGHVS, FNYEAQ. CDR3 size: 17 residues. In DNA, the CDR3 is TGTGCCAGCAGCTTAGCGGGCACTAGCGGAAACCAAGAGACCCAGTACTTC. Translating it yields CASSLAGTSGNQETQYF.

The rearrangement uses TRBV21-1 and TRBJ2-7; the D call of TRBD1 is as the table states it, not checked on the DNA. TRBV21-1 is a pseudogene segment. CDR3 length equals 15 residues. The CDR3 reads CASSYPGQGAYEQYF. The CDR3 DNA is TGTGCCAGCAGCTACCCGGGACAGGGGGCCTACGAGCAGTACTTC.

This clone appeared once. The chain has TRBV7-3 and TRBJ2-1; tentative D call: TRBD2 (6 bases). This CDR3 spans 14 amino acids. With 2 bases removed from V and 5 bases from J, the gap between germline ends came to 10 bases. Germline-derived CDR1 and CDR2 are SGHTA and FQGTGA. The CDR3 loop reads CASSLSIADNEQFF. DNA of the CDR3: TGTGCCAGCAGCTTATCTATAGCGGACAATGAGCAGTTCTTC.

The chain carries TRBV11-2 and TRBJ2-2, with D possibly TRBD2 on 6 matching bases. This CDR3 has 15 amino acids. The germline V gene has CDR1 SGHAT and CDR2 FQNNGV. V was shortened by 2 bases and J by 4 bases, with 11 bases between the two germline ends. CDR3 sequence reads: CASSLFRESTGELFF. DNA of the CDR3: TGTGCCAGCAGCTTATTCCGGGAGAGCACCGGGGAGCTGTTTTTT. The variable domain in full, with the rest retrieved from reference TRBV11-2 and TRBJ2-2, is EAGVAQSPRYKIIEKRQSVAFWCNPISGHATLYWYQQILGQGPKLLIQFQNNGVVDDSQLPKDRFSAERLKGVDSTLKIQPAKLEDSAVYLCASSLFRESTGELFFGEGSRLTVL.

The chain is built from TRBV5-1 and TRBJ2-3, with D maybe TRBD2 (6 bases). The germline gives CDR1 SGHRS, CDR2 YFSETQ. V was trimmed by 4 bases and J by 2 bases, leaving 23 bases between them. The CDR3 has 18 residues. The chain's CDR3 is CASSARGVRDQFTDTQYF. In DNA, the CDR3 is TGCGCCAGCAGCGCTCGGGGTGTGCGGGATCAATTCACAGATACGCAGTATTTT.

This clone appeared a few times. V usage is TRBV5-1 and J usage is TRBJ1-1, with unresolved D. Germline V gene sequence: CDR1 SGHRS, CDR2 YFSETQ. Trimming took 4 bases from V and 0 from J, leaving 13 bases between them. CDR3 size: 15 residues. The CDR3 here is CASSQTRQLNTEAFF. CDR3 nucleotides: TGCGCCAGCAGCCAGACCAGGCAATTGAACACTGAAGCTTTCTTT.